This T cell receptor beta chain is drawn from a study of blood T cell repertoires in COVID-19 (TCRdb year 2020). Regarding the study in general: Samples from collaborators originated in the United States, Italy and Spain and spanned both the acute and convalescent phases of COVID-19. The material from the prospective study consisted of cDNA or gDNA derived from T cells, B-cell-depleted T cells, or PBMCs. The dataset comprised deeply sampled blood TCRbeta repertoires from subjects exposed to, actively infected with, or recovered from COVID-19. A freely available public database, intended as a resource for researchers studying the immune response to SARS-CoV-2, is where the repertoires were released. Samples came from the ongoing ImmuneRACE study (first 160 participants) plus 1,254 subjects from 6 global collaborators. Sample metadata almost always included a de-identified subject ID, COVID-19 status, age in years and sex. Where HLA class I and class II types were available, the types were taken from metadata supplied by the sample provider, not from assay-based typing.

For this clone: Its antigen target is currently unknown. The record has no base qualities; no much larger clone is one base away.

Whole blood was collected in K2EDTA tubes by collaborating institutions according to the institutions' own protocols. For TCRbeta analysis, collaborator samples were shipped as frozen whole blood, as isolated PBMCs, or as DNA extracted from either sample type. Broad study findings and their caveats: The quantity of clinical and demographic metadata differed by source and by participant and was supplied without curation.

TCRbeta CDR3 regions were amplified from genomic DNA using the immunoSEQ Assay, a bias-controlled multiplex PCR. As for the original processing: The number of nucleated cells in each sample was estimated from the amplification of reference gene primers within the assay. Sequence reads were collapsed and filtered to measure the absolute abundance of every unique TCRbeta CDR3 rearrangement. Productive Simpson clonality was computed per sample as the square root of Simpson's diversity index over productive rearrangements. The source is immuneACCESS, and TCRdb retained only in-frame sequences with V and J called. Part of the clones is not carried over; for the studies checked, unresolved V genes explain less than half of this, and the remainder is unexplained. V, J and clone size reflect that table, while D and trimming were determined from the DNA. The sample records 100,000 or so clones, about 81% of which are singletons. The ten top clones hold approximately 13% of the sample.

Sequencing was carried out using peripheral blood. The receptor was derived from a human donor in a cohort sampled during active COVID-19.

The CDR3 reads CASSIMRGVTGELFF. At the DNA level, the sequence is TGTGCCAGTAGTATAATGCGGGGGGTTACCGGGGAGCTGTTTTTT. Recombination joined TRBV19 with TRBJ2-2; 8 central nucleotides agree with TRBD2. Its CDR3 holds 15 amino acids, cysteine through phenylalanine. Just CDR3 DNA is preserved here, 45 bases in frame from base 1. Trimming takes 2 bases off V and 5 bases off J; junction bases not matched to a gene: 4. The germline V gene (reference sequence) supplies CDR1 LNHDA and CDR2 SQIVND.